Listed here are 13 T cell receptor beta chains from one sample, sequenced in a study of PD-1 blockade in mismatch repair-deficient tumors. The assay was immunoSEQ multiplex PCR, and TCRdb's table has in-frame clones only and misses some. This table holds some 70,000 clones, approximately 82% found once. Sequenced material: peripheral blood, taken 2 weeks after starting pembrolizumab. The receptors here all came from an adult with mismatch repair-deficient cancer.

Note on this clone: Other DNA sequences from this sample encode an identical CDR3 as well. The rearrangement joins TRBV2 to TRBJ2-1, with D possibly TRBD2 on 5 matching bases. Trimming cost V 10 bases and J 6 bases, with 22 bases left between them. Per the germline V gene, CDR1 is SNHLY and CDR2 is FYNNEI. The CDR3 covers 15 residues. CDR3 sequence: CATRVGPRGGNEQFF. Written as DNA, the CDR3 is TGTGCCACCAGAGTTGGACCTCGCGGAGGCAATGAGCAGTTCTTC.

The V and J genes are TRBV6-1 and TRBJ2-2, with 10 bases identical to TRBD1. The V segment lost 4 bases and the J segment 4 bases; nucleotides outside the gene matches: 3. CDR3 length: 15 amino acids. Germline CDR1 reads MNHNS; CDR2 reads SASEGT. CDR3 coding DNA: TGTGCCAGCAGTGTATGGACAGGGGGCACCGGGGAGCTGTTTTTT. Amino acid sequence: CASSVWTGGTGELFF.

The chain combines TRBV14 with TRBJ2-2, with 7 bases identical to TRBD1. Germline assignment: CDR1 SGHDN and CDR2 FVKESK. CDR3 size: 16 residues. Unmatched junction bases numbered 6, after V lost 4 bases and J lost 1 base. As DNA, the CDR3 is TGTGCCAGCAGCCGAATAGGGACAGTGAACACCGGGGAGCTGTTTTTT. Protein product: CASSRIGTVNTGELFF.

This clone was observed a handful of times. The V call is TRBV7-2, the J call TRBJ1-3; TRBD1 matches at 8 bases. This CDR3 contains 17 residues. The trim removed 2 bases at V and 2 bases at J, leaving 8 bases unmatched. CDR1 is SGHTA and CDR2 is FQGNSA in the germline V gene. CDR3 sequence reads: CASSLIRSTGAGNTIYF. In DNA, the CDR3 is TGTGCCAGCAGCTTAATCCGTTCGACAGGGGCTGGAAACACCATATATTTT.

J is TRBJ2-3 and V is TRBV5-1; no reliable D call. V was pared by 5 bases and J by 3 bases, with 10 bases between. This CDR3 has 13 residues. Germline CDR1 is SGHRS and CDR2 is YFSETQ. CDR3 protein: CASRSSGTDTQYF. CDR3 bases: TGCGCCAGCAGGTCCAGTGGGACAGATACGCAGTATTTT.

This clone was recorded once. The chain uses TRBV5-1 and TRBJ2-7; 11 bases align to TRBD2. This CDR3 has 14 amino acids. V shed 1 base and J 7 bases; nucleotides not matched to a gene: 4. Germline CDR1 is SGHRS and CDR2 is YFSETQ. CDR3 in DNA: TGCGCCAGCAGCTTGTCGACTAGCGGGATTGAGCAGTACTTC. This sequence encodes CASSLSTSGIEQYF. Full variable domain (remainder filled in from reference TRBV5-1 and TRBJ2-7): KAGVTQTPRYLIKTRGQQVTLSCSPISGHRSVSWYQQTPGQGLQFLFEYFSETQRNKGNFPGRFSGRQFSNSRSEMNVSTLELGDSALYLCASSLSTSGIEQYFGPGTRLTVT.

V usage is TRBV13 and J usage is TRBJ1-1; D is uncertain. CDR3 length: 15 amino acids. Trimming stripped 5 bases from V and 0 bases from J, with 13 bases between. CDR1 PRHDT and CDR2 FYEKMQ come from the germline V gene (reference sequence). CDR3 sequence reads: CASSKGPALNTEAFF. CDR3 in DNA: TGTGCCAGCAGCAAAGGCCCCGCTCTGAACACTGAAGCTTTCTTT. Full variable domain (missing parts from reference TRBV13 and TRBJ1-1): AAGVIQSPRHLIKEKRETATLKCYPIPRHDTVYWYQQGPGQDPQFLISFYEKMQSDKGSIPDRFSAQQFSDYHSELNMSSLELGDSALYFCASSKGPALNTEAFFGQGTRLTVV.

This clone appeared a single time. This chain links TRBV12-5 with TRBJ2-3; 14 positions match TRBD2. CDR3 length: 16 amino acids. Germline trimming cut 7 bases from V and 5 bases from J; bases unmatched to any gene: 8. The germline V gene encodes CDR1 LGHNT and CDR2 FRNRAP. CDR3 protein: CASAKGLAGAGDTQYF. CDR3 sequence (DNA): TGTGCTAGTGCCAAGGGACTAGCGGGAGCAGGAGATACGCAGTATTTT.

V and J are TRBV10-3 and TRBJ1-2; TRBD1 aligns across 7 bases. V dropped 7 bases and J dropped 0; count of bases not matched to a gene: 5. The CDR3 runs 14 residues. From germline, CDR1 is ENHRY and CDR2 SYGVKD. This CDR3 is CAITPGQSNYGYTF. CDR3 in DNA: TGTGCCATCACCCCGGGACAGTCTAACTATGGCTACACCTTC.

V is TRBV11-2 and J is TRBJ2-1, with D perhaps matching TRBD1 or TRBD2 (5 bases each). The CDR3 totals 12 residues. Germline V gives CDR1 SGHAT, CDR2 FQNNGV. Between the trimmed V and J ends, which lost 5 bases and 9 bases, there was a span of 11 bases. Here the CDR3 DNA reads TGTGCCAGCAGCCTTGGGACGCCTGAGCAGTTCTTC. This codes for CASSLGTPEQFF.

J is TRBJ2-3 and V is TRBV5-1; the D is unclear. Per germline, CDR1 SGHRS and CDR2 YFSETQ. V gave up 1 base and J gave up 0 bases, with 3 bases separating them. The CDR3 spans 13 residues. CDR3: CASSLYSTDTQYF. DNA of the CDR3: TGCGCCAGCAGCTTGTACAGCACAGATACGCAGTATTTT. Filled out from reference TRBV5-1 and TRBJ2-3, the complete variable domain reads KAGVTQTPRYLIKTRGQQVTLSCSPISGHRSVSWYQQTPGQGLQFLFEYFSETQRNKGNFPGRFSGRQFSNSRSEMNVSTLELGDSALYLCASSLYSTDTQYFGPGTRLTVL.

The chain has TRBV14 and TRBJ2-7; unclear D gene. The CDR3 sequence is 15 residues long. Trimming shortened V by 0 bases and J by 5 bases, and 14 bases separated the two germline ends. Germline CDR1 SGHDN, CDR2 FVKESK. CDR3 region: CASSQELSRADEQYF. The CDR3 DNA is TGTGCCAGCAGCCAAGAGCTCAGTAGGGCTGACGAGCAGTACTTC.

This chain connects TRBV7-2 to TRBJ2-5; 7 bases are a match to TRBD2. J was trimmed by 5 bases and V by 3 bases; bases with no gene match: 9. This CDR3 has 15 residues. Per germline, CDR1 SGHTA and CDR2 FQGNSA. The CDR3 sequence: CASSFSREDFETQYF. CDR3 in DNA: TGTGCCAGCAGCTTCTCCCGGGAGGACTTCGAGACCCAGTACTTC.